This TCR beta chain appears in the sequencing data of a study of spatial heterogeneity in lung cancer. V lost 5 bases to trimming and J lost 7 bases; unmatched junction nucleotides: 13. Looked up from germline, CDR1 is SGHTA and CDR2 is FQGNSA. The CDR3 spans 16 residues. On each TCR cDNA molecule, a unique molecular identifier was present. In TCRdb, the 5' RACE reads were re-called with MiXCR into one record per CDR3 protein. Altogether about 23,000 distinct CDR3 sequences are present, around 4.7% being singletons, with the ten largest covering under 6.5%. Time point noted: sample taken at primary tumor resection. This clonotype appeared many times.

The source material was PBMCs, sampled at surgery. This clonotype was sampled from a male donor with early-stage non-small cell lung cancer. The chain is built from TRBV7-2 and TRBJ2-7; 11 nucleotides agree with TRBD2. CDR3 amino acids: CASSPALSSGGWEQYF. Written as DNA, the CDR3 is TGTGCCAGCAGCCCAGCCCTTTCTAGCGGGGGGTGGGAGCAGTACTTC. The full variable domain, with the rest looked up from reference TRBV7-2 and TRBJ2-7, is GAGVSQSPSNKVTEKGKDVELRCDPISGHTALYWYRQSLGQGLEFLIYFQGNSAPDKSGLPSDRFSAERTGGSVSTLTIQRTQQEDSAVYLCASSPALSSGGWEQYFGPGTRLTVT.